One and the same sample provided the 23 T cell receptor beta chains below, sequenced in a study of PD-L1 blockade in urothelial cancer. Only in-frame clones appear in the TCRdb table, and some are missing; sequencing was by immunoSEQ multiplex PCR. Here the sample spans roughly 36,000 clones, roughly 90% being singletons. Sequenced here: PBMCs, sampled around atezolizumab (anti-PD-L1) treatment. Receptor source: a man between 60 and 70 years old with urothelial cancer.

J is TRBJ1-5 and V is TRBV19; possibly TRBD1 for D (6 bases). CDR1 and CDR2 (germline): LNHDA, SQIVND (reference sequence). V was clipped by 3 bases and J by 2 bases, with 11 bases between them. The length of the CDR3 is 15 residues. CDR3 amino acids: CASSISGGGNQPQHF. CDR3 DNA: TGTGCCAGTAGTATCTCTGGGGGCGGCAATCAGCCCCAGCATTTT.

The chain couples TRBV6-6 to TRBJ1-5; tentatively, D is TRBD1 (5 bases). The V end lost 2 bases, the J end lost 4 bases, and 12 bases lay between the germline ends. Germline CDR1 reads MNHNY; CDR2 reads SVGAGI (reference sequence). The CDR3 length is 15 residues. The CDR3 spells CASSYGSGQNQPQHF. The CDR3 region has the DNA TGTGCCAGCAGTTACGGTTCAGGGCAAAATCAGCCCCAGCATTTT.

The chain links TRBV10-3 to TRBJ2-7, with a possible D match to TRBD2 (5 bases). V was cut by 5 bases and J by 5 bases, with 19 bases left in between. Germline V gene sequence: CDR1 ENHRY, CDR2 SYGVKD. This CDR3 comprises 15 residues. CDR3 in amino acids: CAISLVSASIHEQYF. Here the CDR3 DNA reads TGTGCCATCAGTCTCGTGTCGGCTAGCATCCACGAGCAGTACTTC.

V usage is TRBV7-8 and J usage is TRBJ1-2; D is unresolved. V lost 2 bases, J lost 0 bases, and 7 bases lay in between. This CDR3 is built from 14 residues. Germline CDR1 is SGHVS and CDR2 is FQNEAQ. In DNA form, the CDR3 reads TGTGCCAGCAGCTTATCAGAATCTAACTATGGCTACACCTTC. Amino acids: CASSLSESNYGYTF.

The gene calls are TRBV7-2 and TRBJ1-2; 7 nucleotides match TRBD1. From germline, CDR1 is SGHTA and CDR2 FQGNSA. The V and J ends lost 5 bases and 3 bases, in that order; junction bases with no gene match: 6. The CDR3 totals 14 residues. The CDR3 bases are TGTGCCAGCAGCACCACCGGGACAGACTATGGCTACACCTTC. Translating it yields CASSTTGTDYGYTF.

This chain connects TRBV5-1 to TRBJ1-2; D is undetermined. Germline CDR1 SGHRS, CDR2 YFSETQ. The CDR3 is 12 amino acids. Trimming left V 5 bases short and J 4 bases short, with 9 bases between. The CDR3 nucleotides are TGCGCCAGCAGTGAGGGTTCCTATGGCTACACCTTC. Its translation: CASSEGSYGYTF.

The rearrangement links TRBV5-1 to TRBJ2-5, with D tentatively TRBD2 (6 bases). The CDR3 loop spans 16 amino acids. The germline V gene encodes CDR1 SGHRS and CDR2 YFSETQ. V lost 4 bases and J lost 1, with 17 bases in between. CDR3 nucleotide sequence: TGCGCCAGCAGCCCTGCGGGATCGCCGATCCAAGAGACCCAGTACTTC. Translated: CASSPAGSPIQETQYF.

The chain links TRBV7-6 to TRBJ1-1; 7 bases align to TRBD1. The CDR3 has 14 residues. Germline trimming cut 5 bases from V and 1 base from J; bases unmatched to any gene: 4. The germline gives CDR1 SGHVS, CDR2 FNYEAQ. The CDR3 nucleotides read TGTGCCAGCAGCCGGGGACAGACGAACACTGAAGCTTTCTTT. This encodes CASSRGQTNTEAFF.

V and J are TRBV19 and TRBJ2-7; perhaps TRBD2 as D (5 bases). The V end was cut by 5 bases, the J end by 0 bases, with 11 bases between. CDR1 and CDR2 (germline): LNHDA, SQIVND (reference sequence). The CDR3 runs 14 residues. Here the CDR3 DNA reads TGTGCCAGTAGTCCCCTGGCGGGCTCCTACGAGCAGTACTTC. Amino acids: CASSPLAGSYEQYF.

The chain links TRBV5-4 to TRBJ2-2, with D perhaps matching TRBD2 (6 bases). Trimming shortened V by 0 bases and J by 4 bases, and 10 bases separated the two germline ends. Germline V gene data show CDR1 as SGHNT and CDR2 as YYREEE (reference sequence). The CDR3 has 15 residues. CDR3 protein: CASSLALAGTGELFF. CDR3 DNA: TGTGCCAGCAGCTTGGCACTAGCCGGCACCGGGGAGCTGTTTTTT.

This chain uses TRBV21-1 with TRBJ2-2; the listed D gene, TRBD2, was not tested against the DNA. TRBV21-1 is an annotated pseudogene. The CDR3 totals 15 residues. CDR3 sequence: CASSNSLAGGGELFF. DNA for the CDR3: TGTGCCAGCAGCAATTCCCTAGCGGGAGGCGGGGAGCTGTTTTTT.

With respect to this clone: An end of the junction does not agree with germline; a read error may underlie this. The rearrangement joins TRBV7-8 to TRBJ2-7; TRBD2 agrees at 13 bases. CDR3 length: 13 residues. The germline V gene has CDR1 SGHVS and CDR2 FQNEAQ. CDR3 DNA sequence: TGTGCCAGCAGCCCAGGGACTAGCGGGGTGCGGCACTTC. Translation gives CASSPGTSGVRHF.

The rearrangement links TRBV29-1 to TRBJ2-7, with 8 bases fitting TRBD2. The CDR3 contains 12 residues. J gave up 2 bases and V 6 bases, and 3 bases lay outside the gene matches. Looked up from germline, CDR1 is SQVTM and CDR2 is ANQGSEA. The CDR3 DNA reads as TGCAGCGTCGGGGGGGACACCTACGAGCAGTACTTC. Amino acid sequence: CSVGGDTYEQYF.

The chain uses TRBV5-8 and TRBJ2-6, with 7 bases identical to TRBD1. The CDR3 is made up of 17 amino acids. Trimming at V came to 0 bases and at J to 4 bases, leaving 7 bases not matched to a gene. The germline CDR1 and CDR2 sequences are SGHTS and YDEGEE. The DNA of the CDR3 is TGTGCCAGCAGCTTGGAGACAGGGACAACGGGGGCCAACGTCCTGACTTTC. Translation: CASSLETGTTGANVLTF.

J is TRBJ1-5 and V is TRBV7-8; 9 bases agree with TRBD1. The CDR3 contains 14 residues. Germline-derived CDR1 and CDR2 are SGHVS and FQNEAQ. After removal of 7 bases from V and 4 bases from J, the junction contained 5 bases not matched to a gene. The CDR3 is CASTLQGANQPQHF. The CDR3 nucleotides read TGTGCCAGCACACTACAGGGGGCGAATCAGCCCCAGCATTTT. Together with reference TRBV7-8 and TRBJ1-5, the CDR3 gives the full variable domain: GAGVSQSPRYKVAKRGQDVALRCDPISGHVSLFWYQQALGQGPEFLTYFQNEAQLDKSGLPSDRFFAERPEGSVSTLKIQRTQQEDSAVYLCASTLQGANQPQHFGDGTRLSIL.

V is TRBV30 and J is TRBJ2-2; no reliable D call. The ends were cut back, 5 bases at V and 6 bases at J, with 13 bases in the middle. This CDR3 comprises 13 residues. Germline V lookup: CDR1 GTSNPN, CDR2 SVGIG (reference sequence). DNA for the CDR3: TGTGCCTGGCACGAGAACGTCCCCGGGGAGCTGTTTTTT. Translating it yields CAWHENVPGELFF.

This rearrangement joins TRBV27 to TRBJ1-6; TRBD1 matches 10 bases. The ends lost 4 bases at V and 5 bases at J; junction bases unmatched: 2. Germline lookup yields CDR1 MNHEY and CDR2 SMNVEV (reference sequence). The CDR3 loop spans 15 amino acids. CDR3 sequence: CASSSGQGNNSPLHF. In DNA form, the CDR3 reads TGTGCCAGCAGTTCGGGACAGGGGAATAATTCACCCCTCCACTTT.

V is TRBV20-1 and J is TRBJ2-1; no definite D call. The CDR3 is 11 amino acids. The germline V gene has CDR1 DFQATT and CDR2 SNEGSKA (reference sequence). Trimming pared 3 bases from V and 12 bases from J, leaving 12 bases between. The CDR3 DNA sequence: TGCAGTGCTAGTTTCTCAGAGGTGCAGTTCTTC. As protein: CSASFSEVQFF.

This clone has only one observation. This chain joins TRBV4-2 and TRBJ2-3; 10 nucleotides line up with TRBD2. Germline V gene data show CDR1 as LGHNA and CDR2 as YNFKEQ. CDR3 length: 16 residues. V was pared by 5 bases and J by 0 bases, with 5 bases of the junction left unmatched. The chain's CDR3 is CASSGKRGGSTDTQYF. In DNA, the CDR3 is TGTGCCAGCAGCGGAAAGCGGGGGGGTAGCACAGATACGCAGTATTTT.

This chain links TRBV18 with TRBJ2-3; TRBD1 matches at 7 bases. Germline V lookup: CDR1 KGHSH, CDR2 LQKENI. The CDR3 has 14 amino acids. V lost 3 bases, J lost 0 bases, and 0 bases stayed unmatched. Here the CDR3 reads CASSPDRSTDTQYF. In DNA form, the CDR3 reads TGTGCCAGCTCACCGGACAGGAGCACAGATACGCAGTATTTT. Full variable domain (rest looked up from reference TRBV18 and TRBJ2-3): NAGVMQNPRHLVRRRGQEARLRCSPMKGHSHVYWYRQLPEEGLKFMVYLQKENIIDESGMPKERFSAEFPKEGPSILRIQQVVRGDSAAYFCASSPDRSTDTQYFGPGTRLTVL.

The chain is built from TRBV11-3 and TRBJ2-7, with 11 nucleotides matching TRBD1. Germline assignment: CDR1 SGHNT and CDR2 YENEEA. Germline trimming cut 1 base from V and 5 bases from J; bases unmatched to any gene: 7. This CDR3 region has 16 residues. The CDR3 spells CASSLAWTGGHDEQYF. The CDR3 coding sequence is TGTGCCAGCAGCTTAGCATGGACAGGGGGCCACGACGAGCAGTACTTC. Variable domain in full (rest from reference TRBV11-3 and TRBJ2-7): EAGVVQSPRYKIIEKKQPVAFWCNPISGHNTLYWYLQNLGQGPELLIRYENEEAVDDSQLPKDRFSAERLKGVDSTLKIQPAELGDSAVYLCASSLAWTGGHDEQYFGPGTRLTVT.

The chain couples TRBV25-1 to TRBJ2-4; weak D call: TRBD2 (5 bases). The germline CDR1 and CDR2 sequences are MGHDK and SYGVNS. With 6 bases removed from V and 3 bases from J, the gap between germline ends came to 18 bases. The CDR3 length is 16 residues. CDR3 sequence: CASRLLGWSDKNIQYF. In DNA, the CDR3 is TGTGCCAGCAGGTTACTAGGTTGGAGTGACAAAAACATTCAGTACTTC.

The rearrangement joins TRBV19 to TRBJ1-2; 12 bases fit TRBD1. The CDR3 spans 18 residues. The trim removed 5 bases at V and 4 bases at J, leaving 14 bases unmatched. Germline values: CDR1 LNHDA, CDR2 SQIVND (reference sequence). The CDR3 nucleotides read TGTGCCAGTAGTCTCAATCGGGACAGGGGGCTACGGGGCTATGGCTACACCTTC. This sequence encodes CASSLNRDRGLRGYGYTF.